This T cell receptor (beta chain) derives from a study of blood T cell repertoires in COVID-19. The germline V and J ends were trimmed by 0 bases and 1 base, with 10 bases remaining between them. CDR3 length equals 15 residues. CDR1 and CDR2 from the germline V gene are SGHNT and YYREEE (reference sequence). Sequencing was performed with immunoSEQ multiplex PCR; in TCRdb, only in-frame clones are kept and a portion is missing. The sample yields around 200,000 clones, about 87% seen once. The sequence was obtained from a man aged 35-49 years with active or convalescent COVID-19. This sequence joins TRBV5-4 and TRBJ1-1; D is undetermined. The sequenced material came from peripheral blood. CDR3: CASSLDAGRNTEAFF. CDR3 DNA sequence: TGTGCCAGCAGCTTGGATGCCGGGAGGAACACTGAAGCTTTCTTT.